This T cell receptor beta chain was sequenced during a study of graft-versus-host responses after intestinal transplantation. About the study: As for transplant type, recipients had multivisceral, liver-intestinal, or isolated intestinal grafts. Recipients across the board were started on anti-thymocyte globulin induction, then kept on tacrolimus and steroids for two to four years.

Germline lookup yields CDR1 SEHNR and CDR2 FQNEAQ (reference sequence). This CDR3 contains 13 residues. Trimming shortened V by 10 bases and J by 2 bases, and 12 bases separated the two germline ends. The assay was immunoSEQ multiplex PCR, and TCRdb's table has in-frame clones only and misses some. The sample includes under 30,000 clones, roughly 93% of them seen just once. This rearrangement joins TRBV7-9 to TRBJ1-3, with TRBD1 as a possible D gene (6 bases). The source was PBMCs, collected 18 days after transplant. The TCR originated in a human patient who received an intestinal transplant, so some T cells may come from the graft donor. The DNA for the CDR3 is TGTGCCATCGAAGGGGGGCCTGGAAACACCATATATTTT. Encoded protein: CAIEGGPGNTIYF.